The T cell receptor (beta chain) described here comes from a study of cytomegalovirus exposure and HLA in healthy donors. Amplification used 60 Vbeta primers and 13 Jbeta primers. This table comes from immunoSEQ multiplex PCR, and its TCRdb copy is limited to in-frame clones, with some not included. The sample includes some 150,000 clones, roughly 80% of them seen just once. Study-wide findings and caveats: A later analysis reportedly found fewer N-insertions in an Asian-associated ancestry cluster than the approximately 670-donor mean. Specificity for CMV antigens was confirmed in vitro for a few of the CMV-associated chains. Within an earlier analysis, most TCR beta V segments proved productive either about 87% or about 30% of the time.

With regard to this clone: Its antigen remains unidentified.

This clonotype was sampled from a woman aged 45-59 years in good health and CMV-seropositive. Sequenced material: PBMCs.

The DNA of the CDR3 is TGTGCCAGCTCACCGGTAGCGGGTGGACTCGGAGATACGCAGTATTTT. Its translation is CASSPVAGGLGDTQYF. This rearrangement joins TRBV18 to TRBJ2-3; 7 nucleotides line up with TRBD2. J lost 5 bases, V lost 3 bases, and 11 bases had no gene match. CDR1 and CDR2 from the germline V gene are KGHSH and LQKENI. This CDR3 is 16 amino acids long.